The T cell receptor beta chain under discussion was sequenced for a study of T cells after yellow fever vaccination. A remark on this clonotype: Its antigen is as yet unknown.

The study, taken as a whole, reports: Post-booster repertoires contained most primary-vaccination clones again (about 95% CD4, approximately 86% CD8).

TCRdb reprocessed the 5' RACE reads via MiXCR and lists one record per CDR3 protein. The table has under 550,000 distinct CDR3 sequences, 21% seen once. The CDR3 has 14 residues. V was shortened by 3 bases and J by 9 bases, with 15 bases between the two germline ends. This sample comprised PBMCs, obtained roughly 20 days after the first yellow fever vaccination. This receptor was obtained from a man aged 18 to 30 who received the YFV17D yellow fever vaccine. The J gene is TRBJ2-1, the V gene TRBV12-3 or TRBV12-4; tentative D call: TRBD2 (6 bases). Written as DNA, the CDR3 is TGTGCCAGCAGTTTTTTCGCAGCCGGGGGTGAGCAGTTCTTC. Translated, it gives CASSFFAAGGEQFF.